Following are 30 T cell receptor beta chains from one sample sequenced in a study of blood T cell repertoires in COVID-19. The repertoire was sequenced with immunoSEQ multiplex PCR; TCRdb's copy has only in-frame clones and lacks some. Of approximately 90,000 clones listed, 79% are singletons. The source material was peripheral blood. The source is a man aged 70 or older with acute or convalescent COVID-19.

V is TRBV11-2 and J is TRBJ2-3; 8 bases are shared with TRBD2. Germline CDR1 is SGHAT and CDR2 is FQNNGV. Trimming at V came to 4 bases and at J to 4 bases, leaving 4 bases not matched to a gene. The CDR3 loop spans 14 amino acids. The CDR3 loop reads CASSYGGGADTQYF. CDR3 DNA: TGTGCCAGCAGCTACGGGGGGGGCGCAGATACGCAGTATTTT.

This chain joins TRBV20-1 and TRBJ1-1, with 7 bases matching TRBD1. This CDR3 region has 9 residues. The V and J ends lost 6 bases and 10 bases, in that order; junction bases with no gene match: 2. From germline, CDR1 is DFQATT and CDR2 SNEGSKA (reference sequence). The CDR3 loop is CSATGAAFF. CDR3 nucleotide sequence: TGCAGTGCAACAGGGGCAGCTTTCTTT.

The genes are TRBV6-5 and TRBJ1-4, with D possibly TRBD1 on 5 matching bases. The CDR3 runs to 14 residues. Trimming shortened V by 2 bases and J by 8 bases, and 12 bases separated the two germline ends. Germline V gene sequence: CDR1 MNHEY, CDR2 SVGAGI. The CDR3 bases are TGTGCCAGCAGTTACGGTGGGGGGGGAGAAAAACTGTTTTTT. Translated, it gives CASSYGGGGEKLFF.

The rearrangement uses TRBV13 and TRBJ1-6; weak D call: TRBD1 (5 bases). The V gene lost 0 bases and the J gene lost 4 bases, with 7 bases spanning the gap. Germline CDR1 PRHDT, CDR2 FYEKMQ (reference sequence). The length of the CDR3 is 15 residues. Here the CDR3 reads CASSLGGAYNSPLHF. DNA of the CDR3: TGTGCCAGCAGCTTAGGTGGGGCTTATAATTCACCCCTCCACTTT.

The chain employs TRBV9 and TRBJ2-5; 8 positions match TRBD1. Trimming at V came to 3 bases and at J to 2 bases, leaving 3 bases not matched to a gene. Germline CDR1 is SGDLS and CDR2 is YYNGEE. The CDR3 is 14 amino acids. This chain's CDR3 is CASSAGQAQETQYF. As DNA, the CDR3 is TGTGCCAGCAGCGCGGGACAGGCTCAAGAGACCCAGTACTTC.

Comments on this clone: This sequence may be a read error, since a much larger clone differs from it by one base. The V gene is TRBV25-1, the J gene TRBJ2-2; D gene unclear. Deletions cut 5 bases from V and 4 bases from J, with 5 bases between. CDR1 and CDR2 (germline): MGHDK, SYGVNS. The CDR3 is 12 residues long. The CDR3 DNA sequence: TGTGCCAGCAGTTTGAGCACCGGGGAGCTGTTTTTT. Protein: CASSLSTGELFF.

The chain is built from TRBV9 and TRBJ2-5; D is possibly TRBD1 (5 bases). The CDR3 length is 14 residues. Trimming removed 3 bases from V and 1 base from J, with 10 bases in between. CDR1 and CDR2 from the germline V gene are SGDLS and YYNGEE. The CDR3 sequence is CASSEQAFQETQYF. The CDR3 DNA follows: TGTGCCAGCAGCGAACAGGCTTTCCAAGAGACCCAGTACTTC.

The DNA of the CDR3 is TGTGCCAGCAGCTTGGGACAGGGGAGCTCCTACGAGCAGTACTTC. Translating gives CASSLGQGSSYEQYF. This sequence joins TRBV5-6 and TRBJ2-7; 8 positions match TRBD1. CDR1 is SGHDT, CDR2 YYEEEE, per germline. The CDR3 sequence is 15 residues long. J was trimmed by 0 bases and V by 0 bases; bases with no gene match: 2.

The V gene is TRBV27, the J gene TRBJ2-3, with 12 bases aligning to TRBD2. J was trimmed by 0 bases and V by 7 bases; bases with no gene match: 11. This CDR3 contains 18 residues. CDR1 and CDR2 (germline): MNHEY, SMNVEV (reference sequence). In nucleotides, the CDR3 is TGTGCCAGCACTCCTCTAGCGGGGGGGCCTCCTAGCACAGATACGCAGTATTTT. Protein product: CASTPLAGGPPSTDTQYF.

CDR3 protein: CASSLLYNSPLHF. The CDR3 DNA is TGTGCCAGCAGCCTTCTCTATAATTCACCCCTCCACTTT. This chain links TRBV14 with TRBJ1-6; D not resolved. The CDR3 covers 13 residues. Germline lookup yields CDR1 SGHDN and CDR2 FVKESK. V lost 4 bases to trimming and J lost 3 bases, with 4 bases between them.

The chain uses TRBV10-3 and TRBJ2-2, with 13 bases aligning to TRBD2. Germline CDR1 is ENHRY and CDR2 is SYGVKD. The CDR3 runs to 15 residues. Trimming removed 5 bases from V and 5 bases from J; junction bases left unmatched: 2. CDR3 nucleotides: TGTGCCATCAGTCGACTAGCGGGGGGAACCGGGGAGCTGTTTTTT. Its protein is CAISRLAGGTGELFF.

The chain uses TRBV6-5 and TRBJ2-2; D gene ambiguous. Between the trimmed V and J ends, which lost 5 bases and 4 bases, there was a span of 11 bases. CDR3 size: 14 residues. The germline V gene encodes CDR1 MNHEY and CDR2 SVGAGI. DNA for the CDR3: TGTGCCAGCAGTCCCCCAGGCAGCACCGGGGAGCTGTTTTTT. Translation: CASSPPGSTGELFF.

J is TRBJ1-2 and V is TRBV28, with 7 bases lining up with TRBD1. Germline-derived CDR1 and CDR2 are MDHEN and SYDVKM. This CDR3 is 12 amino acids long. After removal of 4 bases from V and 5 bases from J, the junction contained 1 base not matched to a gene. The CDR3 nucleotides read TGTGCCAGCAGTTGGGACAGATATGGCTACACCTTC. Amino acid sequence: CASSWDRYGYTF.

The chain couples TRBV7-3 to TRBJ2-3; 9 bases are shared with TRBD2. The CDR3 is made up of 15 amino acids. The germline CDR1 and CDR2 sequences are SGHTA and FQGTGA. V dropped 6 bases and J dropped 2; count of bases not matched to a gene: 6. CDR3 amino acids: CASSTAGGLTDTQYF. DNA of the CDR3: TGTGCCAGCAGTACTGCGGGGGGGCTCACAGATACGCAGTATTTT.

This clone showed up just once. J is TRBJ2-7 and V is TRBV12-3 or TRBV12-4; 7 bases align to TRBD1. This CDR3 has 13 amino acids. Losses at the gene ends were 5 bases for V and 4 bases for J; bases not matched to a gene: 5. Here the CDR3 reads CASSPTGVYEQYF. In DNA, the CDR3 is TGTGCCAGCAGTCCTACAGGGGTTTACGAGCAGTACTTC.

The rearrangement links TRBV24-1 to TRBJ1-2; D call uncertain. The CDR3 contains 14 residues. Germline V lookup: CDR1 KGHDR, CDR2 SFDVKD. V was pared by 4 bases and J by 5 bases, with 13 bases between. The CDR3 loop is CATSDPRRPYGYTF. The CDR3 DNA reads TGTGCCACCAGTGACCCTAGACGGCCTTATGGCTACACCTTC.

The chain links TRBV3-1 (or the pseudogene TRBV3-2) to TRBJ1-2, with D possibly TRBD1 on 6 matching bases. V was cut by 3 bases and J by 2 bases, with 7 bases left in between. The CDR3 length is 13 residues. Germline V gives CDR1 LGHDT, CDR2 YNNKEL (reference sequence). The CDR3 DNA sequence: TGTGCCAGCAGCCATACAGGGAACTATGGCTACACCTTC. Its translation is CASSHTGNYGYTF.

The chain uses TRBV3-1 (or the pseudogene TRBV3-2) and TRBJ2-1, with TRBD2 matching over 8 bases. There are 15 residues in the CDR3. The V segment lost 2 bases and the J segment 4 bases; nucleotides outside the gene matches: 4. Germline lookup yields CDR1 LGHDT and CDR2 YNNKEL (reference sequence). The CDR3 protein is CASSQTGGRYNEQFF. CDR3 in DNA: TGTGCCAGCAGCCAAACGGGGGGGCGATACAATGAGCAGTTCTTC.

This clone has more than one count but fewer than ten. The chain is built from TRBV7-8 and TRBJ2-2; 9 bases are a match to TRBD2. V lost 4 bases, J lost 6 bases, and 9 bases stayed unmatched. Germline V gene data show CDR1 as SGHVS and CDR2 as FQNEAQ. The CDR3 length is 16 residues. This chain's CDR3 is CASSSVPGLAPGELFF. Written as DNA, the CDR3 is TGTGCCAGCAGCTCGGTTCCGGGACTAGCCCCCGGGGAGCTGTTTTTT.

This clone has only one observation. This chain joins TRBV7-3 and TRBJ2-3, with TRBD1 as a possible D gene (6 bases). The CDR3 has 13 residues. V lost 0 bases, J lost 6 bases, and 7 bases lay in between. From germline, CDR1 is SGHTA and CDR2 FQGTGA. The CDR3 loop reads CASSLTGADTQYF. The CDR3 DNA follows: TGTGCCAGCAGCTTAACGGGGGCGGATACGCAGTATTTT.

The rearrangement joins TRBV6-1 to TRBJ1-2; 7 nucleotides agree with TRBD1. V lost 3 bases to trimming and J lost 2 bases; unmatched junction nucleotides: 6. The length of the CDR3 is 15 residues. CDR1 and CDR2 (germline): MNHNS, SASEGT. DNA for the CDR3: TGTGCCAGCAGTGAGGGTCTCAGGGGGAACTATGGCTACACCTTC. Protein sequence: CASSEGLRGNYGYTF.

V and J are TRBV7-9 and TRBJ1-5, with 7 bases matching TRBD1. This CDR3 comprises 14 residues. J was trimmed by 6 bases and V by 4 bases; bases with no gene match: 6. From germline, CDR1 is SEHNR and CDR2 FQNEAQ (reference sequence). The chain's CDR3 is CASSSTGEGQPQHF. As DNA, the CDR3 is TGTGCCAGCAGCTCTACAGGGGAAGGTCAGCCCCAGCATTTT.

The CDR3 nucleotides read TGTGCCAGCAGTGAATTGGGGGACTTCTCCTACGAGCAGTACGTC. This codes for CASSELGDFSYEQYV. This rearrangement joins TRBV6-1 to TRBJ2-7; D is perhaps TRBD2 (6 bases). V lost 2 bases to trimming and J lost 0 bases, with 11 bases between them. The length of the CDR3 is 15 residues. In germline, CDR1 is MNHNS, CDR2 SASEGT.

This chain links TRBV7-9 with TRBJ2-3, with 8 bases identical to TRBD2. This CDR3 has 17 residues. In germline, CDR1 is SEHNR, CDR2 FQNEAQ (reference sequence). V lost 0 bases, J lost 2 bases, and 7 bases stayed unmatched. The CDR3 coding sequence is TGTGCCAGCAGCTTAGCGGGTCCTAGCGGGTCCACAGATACGCAGTATTTT. This codes for CASSLAGPSGSTDTQYF. Supplemented by reference TRBV7-9 and TRBJ2-3, the full variable domain reads DTGVSQNPRHKITKRGQNVTFRCDPISEHNRLYWYRQTLGQGPEFLTYFQNEAQLEKSRLLSDRFSAERPKGSFSTLEIQRTEQGDSAMYLCASSLAGPSGSTDTQYFGPGTRLTVL.

This chain connects TRBV5-1 to TRBJ2-5, with 12 bases lining up with TRBD2. CDR1 SGHRS and CDR2 YFSETQ come from the germline V gene. Trimming took 0 bases from V and 4 from J; bases not matched to a gene: 4. CDR3 length: 16 amino acids. In nucleotides, the CDR3 is TGCGCCAGCAGCTTGGCGGCTAGCGGGGGGGGAGAGACCCAGTACTTC. It yields the protein CASSLAASGGGETQYF.

The chain carries TRBV3-1 (or the pseudogene TRBV3-2) and TRBJ2-1; 12 bases map to TRBD2. Per the germline V gene, CDR1 is LGHDT and CDR2 is YNNKEL (reference sequence). The CDR3 runs 16 residues. V was pared by 3 bases and J by 2 bases, with 2 bases of the junction left unmatched. The CDR3 nucleotides read TGTGCCAGCAGCCATACTAGCGGGGGGACCTACAATGAGCAGTTCTTC. Its protein product is CASSHTSGGTYNEQFF.

J is TRBJ2-1 and V is TRBV18; tentatively, D is TRBD2 (5 bases). Between the trimmed V and J ends, which lost 3 bases and 10 bases, there was a span of 16 bases. Looked up from germline, CDR1 is KGHSH and CDR2 is LQKENI. The CDR3 runs to 14 residues. CDR3 sequence (DNA): TGTGCCAGCTCACCCCCTACTAGGAAGGAAGAGCAGTTCTTC. Its protein product is CASSPPTRKEEQFF.

The chain employs TRBV11-3 and TRBJ1-3; D is unresolved. Trimming removed 0 bases at V and 4 bases at J, with 10 bases between. This CDR3 contains 15 residues. From germline, CDR1 is SGHNT and CDR2 YENEEA. This chain's CDR3 is CASSLDARAGNTIYF. CDR3 bases: TGTGCCAGCAGCTTAGATGCCCGCGCCGGAAACACCATATATTTT.

This chain uses TRBV12-3 or TRBV12-4 with TRBJ1-1; D is possibly TRBD1 (6 bases). The CDR3 is made up of 13 amino acids. The V and J ends lost 6 bases and 1 base respectively, with 9 bases between them. Here the CDR3 reads CASRPTGNTEAFF. CDR3 coding DNA: TGTGCCAGCAGACCGACAGGGAACACTGAAGCTTTCTTT.

The J gene is TRBJ2-7, the V gene TRBV7-2; 9 positions agree with TRBD2. Germline V lookup: CDR1 SGHTA, CDR2 FQGNSA. Trimming took 3 bases from V and 3 from J; bases not matched to a gene: 15. The CDR3 totals 18 residues. This CDR3 reads CASSLRGLSGGPRYEQYF. The CDR3 DNA reads TGTGCCAGCAGCTTGCGGGGTCTCAGCGGGGGGCCCCGCTACGAGCAGTACTTC.